The 14 T cell receptor beta chains reported below all come from one sample, sequenced in a study of blood T cell repertoires in COVID-19. TCRdb's table, derived via immunoSEQ multiplex PCR, lists solely in-frame clones and lacks some. The sample includes approximately 280,000 clones, more than 75% seen only once; the top ten take 2% to 2.5%. The specimen sequenced was peripheral blood. Receptors originate from a woman under 40 who had recovered from COVID-19.

There are a few counts of this clone. The rearrangement joins TRBV6-2 or TRBV6-3 to TRBJ2-2; no reliable D call. There are 16 residues in the CDR3. The V end lost 3 bases, the J end lost 7 bases, and 18 bases lay between the germline ends. The germline V gene has CDR1 MNHEY and CDR2 SVGEGT. The chain's CDR3 is CASSYQGKARIGELFF. The CDR3 nucleotides are TGTGCCAGCAGTTATCAAGGCAAGGCTAGGATCGGGGAGCTGTTTTTT.

This clone turned up a few times. The chain carries TRBV27 and TRBJ2-2; 7 positions match TRBD1. CDR3 length: 17 amino acids. With 5 bases clipped from V and 0 bases from J, the junction kept 9 bases outside the gene matches. Looked up from germline, CDR1 is MNHEY and CDR2 is SMNVEV (reference sequence). CDR3 coding DNA: TGTGCCAGCAGTAGGAGTAGGGGGACAGCGAACACCGGGGAGCTGTTTTTT. Amino acids: CASSRSRGTANTGELFF.

This clone was recorded only once. The chain has TRBV4-1 and TRBJ1-1; D is unclear. V was cut by 0 bases and J by 7 bases, with 6 bases left in between. Germline CDR1 reads MGHRA; CDR2 reads YSYEKL. The CDR3 has 12 residues. The chain's CDR3 is CASSQDRGEAFF. The CDR3 region has the DNA TGCGCCAGCAGCCAAGATAGAGGTGAAGCTTTCTTT.

This clone was counted ten times or more. The CDR3 loop is CASRREGHRGDEQFF. The DNA for the CDR3 is TGCGCCAGCAGACGGGAGGGCCACCGTGGGGATGAGCAGTTCTTC. The J gene is TRBJ2-1, the V gene TRBV5-1, with 8 bases that match TRBD2. Trimming at V came to 5 bases and at J to 8 bases, leaving 12 bases not matched to a gene. The germline gives CDR1 SGHRS, CDR2 YFSETQ. This CDR3 has 15 residues.

V usage is TRBV7-9 and J usage is TRBJ1-5; weak D call: TRBD1 (5 bases). With 5 bases removed from V and 3 bases from J, the gap between germline ends came to 14 bases. Germline V gene data show CDR1 as SEHNR and CDR2 as FQNEAQ (reference sequence). The CDR3 spans 15 residues. As DNA, the CDR3 is TGTGCCAGCAGCGAAAAGGGGAGGGACAATCAGCCCCAGCATTTT. It yields the protein CASSEKGRDNQPQHF.

A remark on this clone: One end of the junction does not line up with germline, which may come from a read error. The chain is built from TRBV5-5 and TRBJ2-1, with D possibly being TRBD2 (5 bases). The germline V gene encodes CDR1 SGHKS and CDR2 YYEKEE (reference sequence). This CDR3 has 12 residues. This chain's CDR3 is CASSLDFNEQFF. DNA for the CDR3: TGTGCCAGCAGTTTGGACTTCAATGAGCAGTTCTTC.

The chain joins TRBV28 to TRBJ2-7; a possible D gene is TRBD2 (7 bases). Between the trimmed V and J ends, which lost 5 bases and 6 bases, there was a span of 17 bases. The CDR3 extends over 14 amino acids. In germline, CDR1 is MDHEN, CDR2 SYDVKM. The DNA of the CDR3 is TGTGCCAGCAGTACCCAGCAGGGAGGGGGCGAGCAGTACTTC. This gives the protein CASSTQQGGGEQYF.

V is TRBV5-1 and J is TRBJ2-5; no clear D gene. CDR1 is SGHRS and CDR2 is YFSETQ in the germline V gene. The CDR3 spans 13 residues. Trimming shortened V by 2 bases and J by 3 bases, and 8 bases separated the two germline ends. The chain's CDR3 is CASSFGPEETQYF. The DNA of the CDR3 is TGCGCCAGCAGCTTCGGTCCCGAAGAGACCCAGTACTTC.

The chain recombines TRBV7-3 with TRBJ1-1; D may be TRBD1 (5 bases). The CDR3 loop spans 13 amino acids. V lost 5 bases to trimming and J lost 1 base, with 8 bases between them. Per germline, CDR1 SGHTA and CDR2 FQGTGA. The DNA for the CDR3 is TGTGCCAGCAGCCGCGACAGGAACACTGAAGCTTTCTTT. Its translation is CASSRDRNTEAFF.

This chain joins TRBV6-5 and TRBJ1-1; possible D gene TRBD1, 6 bases. The CDR3 covers 12 residues. Between the trimmed V and J ends, which lost 7 bases and 8 bases, there was a span of 14 bases. Germline CDR1 reads MNHEY; CDR2 reads SVGAGI. CDR3 residues: CASTLVGTEAFF. The DNA for the CDR3 is TGTGCCAGCACCCTAGTGGGGACAGAAGCTTTCTTT.

The rearrangement joins TRBV2 to TRBJ1-1, with a tentative D call TRBD1 (5 bases). This CDR3 has 15 residues. Germline V gene data show CDR1 as SNHLY and CDR2 as FYNNEI. V was clipped by 3 bases and J by 6 bases, with 17 bases between them. CDR3 nucleotide sequence: TGTGCCAGCAGTGAGGAGTCGGCAGGGCGTTCTGAAGCTTTCTTT. Translating gives CASSEESAGRSEAFF. Using reference TRBV2 and TRBJ1-1 for the parts outside the CDR3, the full variable domain is EPEVTQTPSHQVTQMGQEVILRCVPISNHLYFYWYRQILGQKVEFLVSFYNNEISEKSEIFDDQFSVERPDGSNFTLKIRSTKLEDSAMYFCASSEESAGRSEAFFGQGTRLTVV.

This clone was picked up one time. The chain is built from TRBV19 and TRBJ1-2; 8 positions match TRBD1. With V trimmed by 9 bases and J by 2 bases, 8 bases remained unmatched. Germline loops: CDR1 LNHDA, CDR2 SQIVND (reference sequence). The CDR3 has 14 amino acids. CDR3 amino acids: CASYQGAENYGYTF. CDR3 coding DNA: TGTGCCAGCTACCAGGGGGCAGAAAACTATGGCTACACCTTC.

The CDR3 protein is CASGLPRDRDDGEQYF. CDR3 DNA: TGTGCTAGTGGTTTGCCGAGGGACAGGGACGACGGCGAGCAGTACTTC. V gene TRBV12-5 combines with J gene TRBJ2-7, with 9 bases matching TRBD1. The CDR3 has 16 amino acids. Germline CDR1 LGHNT, CDR2 FRNRAP. Unmatched junction bases numbered 11, after V lost 2 bases and J lost 6 bases. The full variable domain, its missing parts supplied by reference TRBV12-5 and TRBJ2-7, is DARVTQTPRHKVTEMGQEVTMRCQPILGHNTVFWYRQTMMQGLELLAYFRNRAPLDDSGMPKDRFSAEMPDATLATLKIQPSEPRDSAVYFCASGLPRDRDDGEQYFGPGTRLTVT.

The V call is TRBV29-1, the J call TRBJ2-6; 7 bases fit TRBD1. Germline CDR1 SQVTM, CDR2 ANQGSEA. V trimming: 6 bases; J trimming: 0 bases; junction bases outside the gene matches: 8. This CDR3 region has 16 residues. In DNA, the CDR3 is TGCAGCGTATGGACAGGTTATCTCTCTGGGGCCAACGTCCTGACTTTC. Amino acids: CSVWTGYLSGANVLTF. Drawing the rest from reference TRBV29-1 and TRBJ2-6, the complete variable domain is SAVISQKPSRDICQRGTSLTIQCQVDSQVTMMFWYRQQPGQSLTLIATANQGSEATYESGFVIDKFPISRPNLTFSTLTVSNMSPEDSSIYLCSVWTGYLSGANVLTFGAGSRLTVL.